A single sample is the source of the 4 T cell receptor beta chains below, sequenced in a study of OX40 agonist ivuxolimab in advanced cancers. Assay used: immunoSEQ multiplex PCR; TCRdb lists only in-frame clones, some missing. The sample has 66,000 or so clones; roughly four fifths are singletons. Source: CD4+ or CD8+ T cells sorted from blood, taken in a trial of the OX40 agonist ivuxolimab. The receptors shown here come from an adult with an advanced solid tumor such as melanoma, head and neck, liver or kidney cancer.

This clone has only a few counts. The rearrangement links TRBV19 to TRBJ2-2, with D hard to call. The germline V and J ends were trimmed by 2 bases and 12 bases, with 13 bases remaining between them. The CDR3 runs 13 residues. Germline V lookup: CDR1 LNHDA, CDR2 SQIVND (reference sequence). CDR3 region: CASSIRRAVQLFF. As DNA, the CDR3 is TGTGCCAGTAGTATACGACGGGCGGTCCAGCTGTTTTTT.

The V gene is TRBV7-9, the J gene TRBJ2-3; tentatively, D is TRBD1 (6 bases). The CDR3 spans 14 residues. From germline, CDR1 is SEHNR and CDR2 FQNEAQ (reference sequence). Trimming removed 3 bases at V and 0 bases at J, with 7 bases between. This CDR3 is CASSFGQSTDTQYF. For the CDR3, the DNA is TGTGCCAGCAGCTTCGGACAGAGCACAGATACGCAGTATTTT.

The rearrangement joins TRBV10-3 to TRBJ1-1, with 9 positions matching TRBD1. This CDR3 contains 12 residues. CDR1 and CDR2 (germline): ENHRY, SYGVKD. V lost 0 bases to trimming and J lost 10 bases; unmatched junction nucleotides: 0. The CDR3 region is CAISESDRGAFF. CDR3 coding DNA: TGTGCCATCAGTGAGTCGGACAGGGGAGCTTTCTTT.

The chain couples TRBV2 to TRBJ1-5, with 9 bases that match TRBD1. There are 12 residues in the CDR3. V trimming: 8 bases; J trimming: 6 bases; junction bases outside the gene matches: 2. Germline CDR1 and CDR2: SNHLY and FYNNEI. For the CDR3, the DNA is TGTGCCAGCGGGACAGGGATTCAGCCCCAGCATTTT. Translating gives CASGTGIQPQHF.